This T cell receptor (beta chain) was documented in a study of patients and donors after allogeneic stem cell transplantation. Each CDR3 protein gets one entry after TCRdb re-called the RT-PCR reads with MiXCR. The sample holds about 410,000 distinct CDR3 sequences; approximately 16% are singletons and the top ten take 7.2%. The CDR3 has 16 residues. Germline CDR1 reads MNHNS; CDR2 reads SASEGT. The V and J ends lost 6 bases and 8 bases, in that order; junction bases with no gene match: 14. This receptor was taken from a human donor who was either an allogeneic HSCT recipient or a stem cell or donor lymphocyte infusion donor (not recorded which). It is not recorded whose cells these are; they may come from a transplant donor. V and J are TRBV6-1 and TRBJ2-1; 9 positions match TRBD2. The sample taken for sequencing was blood, either unsorted or a sorted T cell fraction (not recorded which). The CDR3 coding sequence is TGTGCCAGCAGGGCAGGGCGGCGGGGGGGCAGGGATGAGCAGTTCTTC. It yields the protein CASRAGRRGGRDEQFF.